The rows below give T cell receptor beta chains drawn from one sample of a study of cytomegalovirus exposure and HLA in healthy donors. Generated by immunoSEQ multiplex PCR, the TCRdb table keeps only in-frame clones and is missing some. Among about 190,000 clones, 81% were seen once, and the ten largest hold 3.4%. Sequenced material: PBMCs. These receptors all come from a man aged 40-49 years in good health and CMV-seropositive. CDR3s include the opening cysteine and the closing phenylalanine or tryptophan. The D gene is left open where the match is weak. The listing skips clone size in some rows; elsewhere it reads once, few, many or a size class.

TRBD2 | TRBJ2-1 | - | TRBV7-2 | CASSFSGSGFDEQFF | TGTGCCAGCAGCTTTAGCGGGAGTGGGTTCGATGAGCAGTTCTTC
TRBD2 | TRBJ2-7 | - | TRBV2 | CASNPSLAAGEQYF | TGTGCCAGCAATCCGTCCCTAGCGGCTGGGGAGCAGTACTTC
TRBD1 | TRBJ1-1 | - | TRBV19 | CASRTGVRGTEAFF | TGTGCCAGTAGGACAGGGGTCAGGGGCACTGAAGCTTTCTTT
TRBD1 | TRBJ1-2 | once | TRBV5-1 | CASSDGQGGYGYTF | TGCGCCAGCAGTGATGGGCAGGGGGGCTATGGCTACACCTTC
TRBD2 | TRBJ2-5 | - | TRBV5-1 | CASSPGLAGGAETQYF | TGCGCCAGCAGCCCGGGACTAGCGGGGGGCGCGGAGACCCAGTACTTC
- | TRBJ1-4 | - | TRBV10-3 | CAISESIQGMATNEKLFF | TGTGCCATCAGTGAGTCTATCCAGGGGATGGCAACTAATGAAAAACTGTTTTTT
- | TRBJ1-1 | - | TRBV15 | CATSRDPGRVDLEAFF | TGTGCCACCAGCAGAGATCCAGGGCGAGTCGACCTTGAAGCTTTCTTT
TRBD2 | TRBJ2-2 | - | TRBV28 | CASSMRGGRSLGELFF | TGTGCCAGCAGTATGAGGGGCGGGAGATCTCTCGGGGAGCTGTTTTTT
- | TRBJ1-2 | - | TRBV21-1 | CASSTRPGQEAPGTYGYTF | TGTGCCAGCAGCACCCGTCCGGGACAGGAGGCACCGGGGACCTATGGCTACACCTTC
- | TRBJ1-4 | - | TRBV5-4 | CASSLPGKEGKLFF | TGTGCCAGCAGCTTGCCAGGGAAAGAAGGAAAACTGTTTTTT
- | TRBJ1-1 | - | TRBV5-1 | CASSPGNLGPNTEAFF | TGCGCCAGCAGCCCGGGTAATCTGGGGCCCAACACTGAAGCTTTCTTT
- | TRBJ1-2 | - | TRBV6-5 | CASSYSGRQPGTF | TGTGCCAGCAGTTACTCGGGCCGACAGCCTGGCACCTTC
- | TRBJ2-7 | - | TRBV7-2 | CASSINRVSYEQYF | TGTGCCAGCAGCATTAACAGGGTCTCCTACGAGCAGTACTTC
TRBD1 | TRBJ2-6 | - | TRBV25-1 | CASSLTGDGAYGANVLTF | TGTGCCAGCTCCTTGACAGGGGACGGGGCATATGGGGCCAACGTCCTGACTTTC
TRBD2 | TRBJ2-1 | - | TRBV18 | CASSRNPGLAGDNEQFF | TGTGCCAGCTCACGGAATCCCGGACTAGCGGGGGACAATGAGCAGTTCTTC
- | TRBJ1-2 | - | TRBV7-2 | CASSLGLTNYGYTF | TGTGCCAGCAGCTTAGGCCTAACCAACTATGGCTACACCTTC
TRBD1 | TRBJ1-5 | - | TRBV19 | CATEPTGAFNQPQHF | TGTGCCACGGAACCGACAGGGGCCTTCAATCAGCCCCAGCATTTT
TRBD1 | TRBJ1-5 | - | TRBV19 | CASSPRTGVRQPQHF | TGTGCCAGTAGCCCCAGGACAGGGGTTCGTCAGCCCCAGCATTTT
TRBD1 | TRBJ1-2 | once | TRBV4-3 | CASSHGSAQGAGYGYTF | TGCGCCAGCAGCCATGGATCCGCACAGGGGGCTGGCTATGGCTACACCTTC
TRBD2 | TRBJ2-7 | once | TRBV27 | CASNSVGAGSYEQYF | TGTGCCAGCAACTCCGTAGGAGCGGGGTCCTACGAGCAGTACTTC
- | TRBJ1-3 | few | TRBV7-2 | CASSLAGAGNTIYF | TGTGCCAGCAGCTTAGCAGGGGCTGGAAACACCATATATTTT
- | TRBJ2-2 | few | TRBV6-1 | CASSETSVGELFF | TGTGCCAGCAGTGAAACGAGCGTCGGGGAGCTGTTTTTT